The entry below describes one T cell receptor beta chain. A much larger clone differs from this one at a single base, so this may be a read error. Germline CDR1 and CDR2: LNHDA and SQIVND (reference sequence). This CDR3 region has 14 residues. A first 10-cycle multiplex round used 32 V-gene and 13 J-gene primers on TCR beta CDR3. TCRdb re-analysed the multiplex PCR reads in MiXCR, keeping a single row per CDR3 protein. The sample lists roughly 15,000 distinct CDR3 sequences, about 31% occurring once. The authors used around 0.55 ug of bulk tumor genomic DNA per sample as template. Taken during surgery, several biopsies per primary tumor were spaced as far apart as possible within the tumor mass. Curative surgery was undertaken by patients, who had untreated, newly diagnosed non-small cell lung cancer. The sample belongs to a study of immune heterogeneity within non-small cell lung tumors.

The chain uses TRBV19 and TRBJ2-2; the D call may be TRBD1 or TRBD2 (5 bases each). This sequence originates from a woman in her 50s with non-small cell lung cancer. Material: lung tumor tissue. CDR3 sequence (DNA): TGTGCCAGTAGTATAGATCTGGACACCGGGAAGCTGTTTTTT. The encoded protein is CASSIDLDTGKLFF.